This paragraph covers one TCR beta chain sequence. Its antigen is still unknown. The data stem from a study of graft-versus-host responses after intestinal transplantation. As for the study in general: Uniformly, recipients were administered anti-thymocyte globulin induction with subsequent tacrolimus and steroids for around three years.

Findings and limits, study-wide: Declines in HvG clones occurring early post-transplant were associated with peak circulating GvH clone levels.

Post-transplant bone marrow came from the posterior iliac crest or another site. CDR3 length: 13 residues. Germline V gene sequence: CDR1 SNHLY, CDR2 FYNNEI. With V trimmed by 9 bases and J by 1 base, 5 bases remained unmatched. TCRdb keeps only in-frame clones here, not all; method: immunoSEQ multiplex PCR. In the table there are 20,000 or so clones, approximately 86% of which are singletons. The rearrangement joins TRBV2 to TRBJ1-2, with 7 bases fitting TRBD1. Specimen: bone marrow, collected roughly 130 days after transplant. The receptor was isolated from a human patient who received an intestinal transplant, so some T cells may come from the graft donor. The CDR3 spells CARFHRGNYGYTF. The CDR3 region has the DNA TGTGCCAGGTTTCACAGGGGTAACTATGGCTACACCTTC.